The T cell receptor (beta chain) described here comes from a study of cytomegalovirus exposure and HLA in healthy donors (dated by TCRdb to about 2017). About the investigation overall: According to an earlier analysis of 587 of the donors, 150 million to 200 million T cells yielded 95 million to 140 million unique TCR beta sequences and roughly 280 Gb of sequence data. An early release that covered around 590 HLA-typed donors contained approximately 300 gigabases of sequencing data and around 80 million unique TCR sequences. Of the 300 to 500 genotyped donors, approximately 81% were placed in the genetic ancestry cluster associated with self-reported Caucasian donors. The study aimed to test whether cataloging public T cell receptors could reveal signatures of past pathogen exposure. Using immunosequencing, the study profiled T cell repertoires from 550 to 750 subjects and related those repertoires to cytomegalovirus serostatus. Besides the first cohort of hundreds of subjects, a separate validation cohort made up of over a hundred different subjects was used. To predict cytomegalovirus infection status, the study combined high-throughput TCR immunosequencing, statistical association of individual TCRs with disease status, and machine learning. A later analysis re-examined previously published TCR beta repertoires from more than 550 donors and added high-resolution HLA genotyping to investigate patterns of TCR occurrence. Rather than using new phenotypic data, the later analysis identified candidate immune exposures from TCR beta sequences and from how often those sequences occurred across donors. To decide whether each TCR beta V gene segment behaved as functional or pseudogenic, an earlier analysis of some 600 of the donors relied on high-throughput TCR beta sequencing. Alongside the repertoire data, information on donor age, sex, ethnicity and CMV serostatus was compiled. Genome-wide SNP genotypes for about 65% of the roughly 670 donors were used in a later genetic analysis, which treated that subset as a discovery cohort. Every discovery cohort repertoire had been produced on one sequencing platform. HLA typing included class I and class II loci at four-digit resolution. The number of donors typed differed by locus, with roughly 620-630 for A, B, C, DRB1 and DQB1, approximately 500 for DQA1, 606 for DPA1, and 472 for DPB1. A handful of DR-DQ haplotypes were handled as single units for association and clustering because linkage in the cohort was strong. Across under 500 genotyped donors of the cohort, an average of about 240,000 unique TCR beta nucleotide sequences per donor were sequenced, and around 19% of those sequences were non-productive.

From the cysteine up to the phenylalanine, the CDR3 has a length of 16 residues. Only the CDR3 DNA stays, 48 bases, in frame from base 1. From a lookup of the germline V gene, CDR1 and CDR2 are SGHTA and FQGTGA. V loses 2 bases, J loses 0 bases, and the germline ends lie 11 bases apart. A remark on this clone: What antigen it recognizes has not been identified. Per-nucleotide qualities are absent, and no much larger clonotype sits a single base away.

In total, just over 650 healthy bone marrow donors made up the cohort. All cohort members were sampled while nominally healthy, although unrecorded immune exposures were likely present. The donor tested CMV seronegative and was one of the 352 seronegative cohort members. A peripheral blood sample was collected from each donor, and TCR beta sequencing was performed on peripheral blood mononuclear cells. The Qiagen DNeasy Blood Extraction Kit was used to extract genomic DNA from the blood cell samples. Library preparation used the immunoSEQ multiplex PCR assay. The multiplex PCR relied on a mix of 60 forward primers for TCR Vbeta segments and 13 reverse primers for TCR Jbeta segments. The CDR3 region of rearranged TCR beta genes was amplified from genomic DNA by a multiplex PCR assay. On the Illumina HiSeq System, the amplified TCR beta libraries were sequenced as 87-base-pair reads. As for how the authors treated the data: A later analysis tallied some 79 million unique TCR beta chains across the approximately 670 repertoires, and approximately 9.9 million of those chains were shared by two or more donors. Raw reads were error-corrected and collapsed into unique sequences with a nearest-neighbor algorithm that merged closely related sequences to remove PCR and sequencing errors. Alignment of CDR3 sequences to IMGT reference sequences was used to assign V, D and J gene segments. For a sequence to be retained, a match of at least six nucleotides was required to both a V gene segment and a J gene segment. Rearrangements were called productive when the CDR3 lacked stop codons and stayed in frame with V and J; all others were non-productive. CDR3 was defined according to IMGT convention as the region running from the second conserved V-encoded cysteine to the conserved J-encoded phenylalanine. The earlier analysis of 500 to 650 of the donors excluded any sequence lacking an unambiguous match to a single V gene segment. An earlier analysis of just under 600 of the donors called V segments functional above 56.7% productive rearrangements and segregating when the between-donor standard deviation exceeded 5%. A statistical classification framework was developed to diagnose cytomegalovirus status using the catalog of TCR beta chain sequences. V and J gene assignment, in a later analysis, came from comparing TCR nucleotide sequences with IMGT/GENE-DB human TR gene sequences. Using the TCRdist pipeline, a later analysis assigned CDR3 sequences along with most-parsimonious VDJ recombination scenarios. In a later analysis, every TCR beta chain was defined by the combination of its CDR3 amino acid sequence and its V-gene family, and reads without a unique V-gene family were dropped. As a way to deal with suspected cross-contamination and a sequencing artifact, a later analysis dropped more than 500 nucleotide sequences that were highly shared and had low generation probability. In a later analysis, a clonal expansion index was calculated for each public chain from normalized within-repertoire ranks of inferred template counts. In a later analysis, generation probabilities were computed with a VDJ recombination model fitted to out-of-frame rearrangements, and the resulting probabilities were checked against IGoR. In a later analysis, hypergeometric tests were used to score TCR-TCR, TCR-HLA and TCR-CMV co-occurrence, with a repertoire-size bias correction applied to TCR pairs. To estimate false discovery rates, a later analysis permuted the HLA or CMV assignments 20 times. In a later analysis, co-occurring TCRs were grouped using DBSCAN, with TCRdist sequence similarity added in when clustering inside HLA-allele-positive subsets. Co-occurrence clustering excluded repertoires with fewer than 30,000 or more than 120,000 public chains, plus five with anomalous nucleotide sharing. Sourced from immuneACCESS, this table was stored by TCRdb with only in-frame sequences that have V and J called. A share of the clones is absent; for the studies checked, an unresolved V gene accounts for under half, and the remainder has no known explanation. The DNA was the basis for D and trimming; V, J and clone size are from that table. The sample table lists approximately 170,000 clones, around 80% of them with a count of one. The top ten constitute approximately 1% of the sample.

Broad study findings and their caveats: In an earlier analysis of some 500 of the donors, most TCR beta V segments appeared in productive rearrangements about 90% or about 30% of the time, broadly matching IMGT annotations. Because counts were too low, more than 15 rarely observed V segments, including chromosome 9 orphons, were excluded from the earlier analysis of 500 to 700 of the donors. Most TCR sequences were seen in very few donors, while some public TCRs were found in many individuals. In a later analysis, HLA-associated TCR beta chains showed more clonal expansion and lower generation probabilities than non-associated chains that were equally common. Some IMGT-functional V segments, including TRBV6-2 and TRBV6-3, could not be told apart with the 87-base-pair reads, so those segments were excluded. When HLA alleles, especially DR and DQ, strongly co-occurred, attributing TCR associations to individual alleles was difficult. Because HLA typing was missing for some donors at each locus, association tests included only the typed subset. It was suggested by the authors that the approach could potentially be generalized to other disease states and immunological phenotypes. In the study, approximately 160 TCR beta chains were listed as associated with cytomegalovirus. According to a later analysis, TCR association rates differed among HLA loci, with DRB1 alleles showing the most associated TCRs and HLA-C alleles showing the fewest. V-gene and J-gene trimming of TCR beta chains was associated with a missense DCLRE1C variant in a later genetic analysis, and the association was replicated in an independent cohort. A later analysis associated some 17,000 TCR beta sequences with specific HLA alleles at a false discovery rate of 0.05. Several of the top co-occurrence clusters appeared to be linked to parvovirus B19, influenza, CMV and Epstein-Barr virus, according to a later analysis. Only TCR beta chains were sequenced in this cohort, and the absence of alpha or paired-chain data limited detectable features. Correlated functional status among segregating V segments might reflect linkage disequilibrium, but an unknown experimental factor could not be ruled out. Cytomegalovirus status was reported to be diagnosed by the classifier with high specificity and sensitivity in both the original and validation cohorts. A further reported finding was that TCR beta sequences accurately predicted the HLA-A and HLA-B alleles for most subjects in the first cohort. Presence/absence analyses assumed roughly uniform sequencing depth across donors, an assumption that may not hold. In vitro tests confirmed that a few of the cytomegalovirus-associated TCR beta chains recognize cytomegalovirus antigens. The sequencing pipeline was judged likely to have produced a cluster of highly shared sequence variants as a technical artifact. According to a later analysis, most CMV-associated TCR beta chains appeared to be HLA-restricted, and the HLA associations seemed to be driven largely by CMV exposure. For the cohort, immune exposure information was limited to CMV serostatus. Compared with the approximately 710-donor mean, donors in an Asian-associated ancestry cluster had fewer N-insertions in productive TCRs, according to a later genetic analysis.

The sample taken for sequencing was PBMCs. This clonotype was obtained from a woman between 35 and 50 years old in good health and CMV-seronegative. The chain is made from TRBV7-3 and TRBJ2-1; TRBD1 is a possible D gene, resting on 6 matching bases. The CDR3 sequence is CASSLSSTGSYNEQFF. DNA sequence: TGTGCCAGCAGCTTATCGTCGACAGGCTCCTACAATGAGCAGTTCTTC. Extended through the reference TRBV7-3 and TRBJ2-1 proteins, this CDR3 yields the full variable domain: GAGVSQTPSNKVTEKGKYVELRCDPISGHTALYWYRQSLGQGPEFLIYFQGTGAADDSGLPNDRFFAVRPEGSVSTLKIQRTERGDSAVYLCASSLSSTGSYNEQFFGPGTRLTVL.